This T cell receptor (beta chain) was obtained from a study of OX40 agonist ivuxolimab in advanced cancers. In the study overall: Patients achieving partial responses numbered three: one hepatocellular carcinoma case and two cutaneous melanoma cases. Study results and limitations: Still undetermined is the antigen specificity of the expanded peripheral T cells.

Patients with autoimmune history or systemic immunosuppression were excluded. Blood draws occurred at baseline, cycle 4 day 1, and cycle 7 day 1. Some clones are missing from TCRdb's copy, which holds only in-frame ones; the method was immunoSEQ multiplex PCR. In the table there are more than 75,000 clones, approximately 83% of which are singletons. With regard to this clone: The antigen remains undetermined.

Per the germline V gene, CDR1 is SEHNR and CDR2 is FQNEAQ (reference sequence). This CDR3 has 15 residues. V lost 2 bases and J 2 bases, leaving 13 bases between the germline ends. This receptor was identified in an adult with an advanced solid tumor such as melanoma, head and neck, liver or kidney cancer. The chain uses TRBV7-9 and TRBJ2-7, with a weak D call TRBD2 (6 bases). Sequencing used CD4+ or CD8+ T cells sorted from blood, obtained in a trial of the OX40 agonist ivuxolimab. As DNA, the CDR3 is TGTGCCAGCAGCTTAACGCGGGGTTCCCCCTACGAGCAGTACTTC. Residues: CASSLTRGSPYEQYF.